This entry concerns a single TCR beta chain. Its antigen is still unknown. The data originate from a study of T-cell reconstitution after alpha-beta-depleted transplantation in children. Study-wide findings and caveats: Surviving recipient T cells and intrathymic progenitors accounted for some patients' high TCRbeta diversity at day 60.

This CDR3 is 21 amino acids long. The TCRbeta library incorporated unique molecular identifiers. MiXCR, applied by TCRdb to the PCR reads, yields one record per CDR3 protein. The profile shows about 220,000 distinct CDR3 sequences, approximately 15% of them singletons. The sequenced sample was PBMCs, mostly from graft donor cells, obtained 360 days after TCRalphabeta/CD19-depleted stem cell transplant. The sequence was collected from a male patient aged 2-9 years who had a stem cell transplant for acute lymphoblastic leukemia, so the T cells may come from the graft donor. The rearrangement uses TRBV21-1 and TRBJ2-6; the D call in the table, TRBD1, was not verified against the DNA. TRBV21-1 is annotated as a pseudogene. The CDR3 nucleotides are TGTGCCAGCAGCAAAGAAAAGGTCGGGGACACATCAGGCTCTGGGGCCAACGTCCTGACTTTC. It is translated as CASSKEKVGDTSGSGANVLTF.